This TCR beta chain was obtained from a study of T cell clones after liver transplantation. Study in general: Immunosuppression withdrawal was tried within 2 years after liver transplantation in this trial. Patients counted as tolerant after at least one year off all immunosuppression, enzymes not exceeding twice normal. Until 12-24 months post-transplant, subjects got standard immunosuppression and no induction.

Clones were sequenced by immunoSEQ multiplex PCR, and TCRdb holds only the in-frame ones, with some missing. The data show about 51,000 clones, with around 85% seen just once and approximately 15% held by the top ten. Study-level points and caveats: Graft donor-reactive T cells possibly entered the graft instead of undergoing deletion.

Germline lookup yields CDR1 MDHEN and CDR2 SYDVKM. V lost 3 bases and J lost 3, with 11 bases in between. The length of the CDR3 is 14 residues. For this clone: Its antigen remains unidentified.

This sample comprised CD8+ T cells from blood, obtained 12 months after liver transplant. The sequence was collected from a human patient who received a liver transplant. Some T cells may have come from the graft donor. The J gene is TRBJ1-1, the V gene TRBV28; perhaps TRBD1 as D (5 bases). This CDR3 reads CASSLSREDTEAFF. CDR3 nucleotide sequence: TGTGCCAGCAGTTTGTCCAGGGAGGACACTGAAGCTTTCTTT.